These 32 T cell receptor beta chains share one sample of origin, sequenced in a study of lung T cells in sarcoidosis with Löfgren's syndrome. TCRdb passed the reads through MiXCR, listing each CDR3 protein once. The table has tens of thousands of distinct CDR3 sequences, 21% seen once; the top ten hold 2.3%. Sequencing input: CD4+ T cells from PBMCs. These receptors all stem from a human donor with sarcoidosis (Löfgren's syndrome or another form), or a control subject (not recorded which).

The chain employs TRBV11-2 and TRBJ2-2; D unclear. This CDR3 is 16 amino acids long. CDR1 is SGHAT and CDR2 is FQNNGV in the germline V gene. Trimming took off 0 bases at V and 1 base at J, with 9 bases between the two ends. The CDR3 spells CASSLEHSLNTGELFF. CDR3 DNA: TGTGCCAGCAGCTTAGAACACTCCTTGAACACCGGGGAGCTGTTTTTT.

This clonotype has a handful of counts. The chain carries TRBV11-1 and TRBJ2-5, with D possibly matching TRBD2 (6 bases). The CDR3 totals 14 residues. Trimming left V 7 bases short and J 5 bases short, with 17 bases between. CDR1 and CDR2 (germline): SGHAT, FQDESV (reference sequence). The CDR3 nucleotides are TGTGCCAGCACCTCTCGGGAGCTCGGGGAGACCCAGTACTTC. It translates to CASTSRELGETQYF. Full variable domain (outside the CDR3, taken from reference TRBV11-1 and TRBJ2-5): EAEVAQSPRYKITEKSQAVAFWCDPISGHATLYWYRQILGQGPELLVQFQDESVVDDSQLPKDRFSAERLKGVDSTLKIQPAELGDSAMYLCASTSRELGETQYFGPGTRLLVL.

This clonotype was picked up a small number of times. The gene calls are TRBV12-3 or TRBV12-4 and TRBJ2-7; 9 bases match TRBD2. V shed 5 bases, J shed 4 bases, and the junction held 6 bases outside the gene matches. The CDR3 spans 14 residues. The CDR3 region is CASSPSGKVYEQYF. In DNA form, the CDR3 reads TGTGCCAGCAGTCCTAGCGGGAAGGTTTACGAGCAGTACTTC.

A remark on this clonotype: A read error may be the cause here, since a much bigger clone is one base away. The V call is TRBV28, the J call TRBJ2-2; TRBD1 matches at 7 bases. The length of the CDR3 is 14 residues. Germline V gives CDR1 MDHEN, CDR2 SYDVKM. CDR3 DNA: TGTGCCAGCAGTAAAACCGGACGAACAGGGGAGCTGTCTTTT. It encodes CASSKTGRTGELSF.

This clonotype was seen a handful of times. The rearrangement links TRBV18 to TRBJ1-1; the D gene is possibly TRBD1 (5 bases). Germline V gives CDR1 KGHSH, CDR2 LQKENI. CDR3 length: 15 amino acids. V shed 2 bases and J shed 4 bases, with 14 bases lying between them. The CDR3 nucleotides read TGTGCCAGCTCACCAAGTGGGACGCGGGGCACTGAAGCTTTCTTT. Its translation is CASSPSGTRGTEAFF. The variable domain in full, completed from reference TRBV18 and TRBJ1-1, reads NAGVMQNPRHLVRRRGQEARLRCSPMKGHSHVYWYRQLPEEGLKFMVYLQKENIIDESGMPKERFSAEFPKEGPSILRIQQVVRGDSAAYFCASSPSGTRGTEAFFGQGTRLTVV.

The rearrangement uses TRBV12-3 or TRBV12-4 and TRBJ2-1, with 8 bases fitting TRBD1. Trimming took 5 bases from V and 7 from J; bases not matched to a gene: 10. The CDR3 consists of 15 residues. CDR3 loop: CASSLRQGQGNEQFF. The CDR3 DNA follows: TGTGCCAGCAGTCTCCGACAGGGGCAGGGGAATGAGCAGTTCTTC.

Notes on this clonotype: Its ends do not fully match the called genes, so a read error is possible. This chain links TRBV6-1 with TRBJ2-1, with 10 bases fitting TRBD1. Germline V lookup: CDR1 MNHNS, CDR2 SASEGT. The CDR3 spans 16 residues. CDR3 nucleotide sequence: TGCGCCAGCAGTTACTCACACGGGACAGGGGAAAATGGGCAGTTCTTC. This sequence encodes CASSYSHGTGENGQFF.

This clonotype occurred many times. For the CDR3, the DNA is TGTGCCAGCGCCCCAGGGAGAAATACCTACGAGCAGTACGTC. As protein: CASAPGRNTYEQYV. The rearrangement links TRBV6-1 to TRBJ2-7; the D gene could be TRBD1 or TRBD2 (5 bases each). CDR1 MNHNS and CDR2 SASEGT come from the germline V gene. The CDR3 covers 14 residues. V lost 8 bases and J 2 bases, leaving 16 bases between the germline ends.

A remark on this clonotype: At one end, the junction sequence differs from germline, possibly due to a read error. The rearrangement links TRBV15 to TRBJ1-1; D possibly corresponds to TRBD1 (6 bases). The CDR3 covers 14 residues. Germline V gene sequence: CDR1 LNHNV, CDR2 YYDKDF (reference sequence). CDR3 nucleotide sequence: TGTGCCACCGGCAGAGATCGGGGGCCGTCTGAAGCTTCCTTT. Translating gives CATGRDRGPSEASF.

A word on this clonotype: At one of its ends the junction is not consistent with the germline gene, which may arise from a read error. In DNA, the CDR3 is TGTGCCAGCAGCGTAAAGTCTGGACTAGCGGGGGGATCCTACGAGCAGTGCTTC. Encoded protein: CASSVKSGLAGGSYEQCF. V usage is TRBV11-2 and J usage is TRBJ2-7; TRBD2 matches 14 bases. CDR3 length: 18 residues. CDR1 is SGHAT, CDR2 FQNNGV, per germline.

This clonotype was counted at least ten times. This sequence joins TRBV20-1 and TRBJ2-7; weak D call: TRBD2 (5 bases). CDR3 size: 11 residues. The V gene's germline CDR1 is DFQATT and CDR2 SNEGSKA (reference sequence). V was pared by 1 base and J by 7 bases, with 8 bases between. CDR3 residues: CSARAGGEQYV. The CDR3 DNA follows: TGCAGTGCTAGAGCAGGAGGAGAGCAGTACGTC.

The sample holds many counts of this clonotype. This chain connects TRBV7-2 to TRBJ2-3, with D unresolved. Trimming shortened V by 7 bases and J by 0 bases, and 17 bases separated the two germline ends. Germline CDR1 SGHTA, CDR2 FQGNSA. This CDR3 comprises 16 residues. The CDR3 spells CASTPEGPLSTDTQYF. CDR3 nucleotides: TGTGCCAGCACCCCCGAAGGGCCTCTCAGCACAGATACGCAGTATTTT. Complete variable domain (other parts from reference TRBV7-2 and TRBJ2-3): GAGVSQSPSNKVTEKGKDVELRCDPISGHTALYWYRQSLGQGLEFLIYFQGNSAPDKSGLPSDRFSAERTGGSVSTLTIQRTQQEDSAVYLCASTPEGPLSTDTQYFGPGTRLTVL.

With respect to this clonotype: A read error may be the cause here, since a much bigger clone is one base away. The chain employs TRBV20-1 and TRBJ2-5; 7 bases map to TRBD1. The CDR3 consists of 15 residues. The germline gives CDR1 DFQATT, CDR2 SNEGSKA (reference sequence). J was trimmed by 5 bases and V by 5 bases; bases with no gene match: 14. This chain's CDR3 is CSAFRQGCGWETQYF. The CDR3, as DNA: TGCAGTGCTTTCCGACAGGGCTGCGGGTGGGAGACCCAGTACTTC.

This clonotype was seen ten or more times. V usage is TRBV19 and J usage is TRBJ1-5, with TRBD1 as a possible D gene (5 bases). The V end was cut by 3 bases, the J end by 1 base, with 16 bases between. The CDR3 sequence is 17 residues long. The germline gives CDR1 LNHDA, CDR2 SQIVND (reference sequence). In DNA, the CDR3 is TGTGCCAGTAGTATGAGGGACGGGGGAGAAAGCAATCAGCCCCAGCATTTT. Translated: CASSMRDGGESNQPQHF.

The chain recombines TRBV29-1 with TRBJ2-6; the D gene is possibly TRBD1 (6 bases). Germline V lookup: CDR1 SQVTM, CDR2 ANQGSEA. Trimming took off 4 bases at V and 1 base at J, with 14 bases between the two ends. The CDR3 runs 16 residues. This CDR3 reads CSVVGMGTSGANVLTF. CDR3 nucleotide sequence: TGCAGCGTTGTCGGAATGGGGACATCTGGGGCCAACGTCCTGACTTTC.

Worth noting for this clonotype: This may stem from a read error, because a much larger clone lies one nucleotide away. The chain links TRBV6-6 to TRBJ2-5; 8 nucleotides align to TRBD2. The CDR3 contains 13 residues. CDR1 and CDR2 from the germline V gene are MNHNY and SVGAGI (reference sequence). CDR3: CASSYFGGEIQYF. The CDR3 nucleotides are TGTGCCAGCAGTTACTTCGGGGGGGAGATCCAGTACTTC.

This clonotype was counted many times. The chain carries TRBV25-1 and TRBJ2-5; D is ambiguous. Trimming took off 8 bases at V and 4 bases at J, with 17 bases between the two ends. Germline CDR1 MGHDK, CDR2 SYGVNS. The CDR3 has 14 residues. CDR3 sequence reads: CASGDLGALETQYF. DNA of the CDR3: TGTGCCAGCGGCGACTTAGGTGCCTTAGAGACCCAGTACTTC.

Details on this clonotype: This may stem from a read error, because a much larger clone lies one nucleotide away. CDR3 amino acids: CSARKGSLGGTDTQYF. The DNA of the CDR3 is TGCAGTGCTAGAAAAGGAAGTCTAGGGGGGACAGATACGCAGTATTTT. The rearrangement joins TRBV20-1 to TRBJ2-3; the D gene could be TRBD1 or TRBD2 (6 bases each). The CDR3 covers 16 residues. Germline CDR1 is DFQATT and CDR2 is SNEGSKA (reference sequence). Trimming stripped 2 bases from V and 3 bases from J, with 18 bases between.

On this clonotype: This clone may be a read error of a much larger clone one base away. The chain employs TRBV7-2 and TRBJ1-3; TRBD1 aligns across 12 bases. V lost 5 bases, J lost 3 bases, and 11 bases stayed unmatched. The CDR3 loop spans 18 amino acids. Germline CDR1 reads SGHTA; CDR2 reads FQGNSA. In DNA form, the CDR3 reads TGTGCCAGCAGCCCACCCCGGGACAGGGGGCCATATGGAAACACCATATATTTT. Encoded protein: CASSPPRDRGPYGNTIYF.

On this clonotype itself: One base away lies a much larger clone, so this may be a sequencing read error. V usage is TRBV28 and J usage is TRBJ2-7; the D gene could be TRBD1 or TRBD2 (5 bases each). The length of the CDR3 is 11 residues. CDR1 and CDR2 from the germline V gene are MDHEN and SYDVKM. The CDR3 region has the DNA TGTGCCGGCAGAACCTCGGGGCGGCAGTACTTC. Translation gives CAGRTSGRQYF.

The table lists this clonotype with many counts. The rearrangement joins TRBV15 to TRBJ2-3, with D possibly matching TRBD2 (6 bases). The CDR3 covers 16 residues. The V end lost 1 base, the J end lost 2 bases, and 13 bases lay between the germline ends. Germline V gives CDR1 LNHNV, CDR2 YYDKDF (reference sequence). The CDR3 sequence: CATSRVRLGFTDTQYF. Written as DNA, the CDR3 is TGTGCCACCAGCAGAGTGCGACTAGGGTTCACAGATACGCAGTATTTT.

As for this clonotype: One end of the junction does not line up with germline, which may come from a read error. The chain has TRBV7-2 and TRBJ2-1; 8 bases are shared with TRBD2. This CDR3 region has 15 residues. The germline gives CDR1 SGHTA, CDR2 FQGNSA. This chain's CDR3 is CVSSLSSGRGDEQFF. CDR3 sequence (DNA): TGTGTCAGCAGCTTATCGAGCGGGAGAGGCGATGAGCAGTTCTTC.

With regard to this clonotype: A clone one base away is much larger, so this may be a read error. The CDR3, as DNA: TGTGCCAGCACAGACAGGAACTATGGCCACACCTTC. As protein: CASTDRNYGHTF. The gene calls are TRBV6-2 or TRBV6-3 and TRBJ1-2; D perhaps matches TRBD1 (6 bases). The germline gives CDR1 MNHEY, CDR2 SVGEGT. This CDR3 has 12 residues.

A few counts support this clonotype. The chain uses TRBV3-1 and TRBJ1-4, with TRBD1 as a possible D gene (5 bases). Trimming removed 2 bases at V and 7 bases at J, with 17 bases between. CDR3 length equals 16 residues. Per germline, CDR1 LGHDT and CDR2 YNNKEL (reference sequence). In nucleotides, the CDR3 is TGTGCCAGCAGCCAAAACACCGGGTCAAGGGGTGAAAAACTGTTTTTT. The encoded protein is CASSQNTGSRGEKLFF.

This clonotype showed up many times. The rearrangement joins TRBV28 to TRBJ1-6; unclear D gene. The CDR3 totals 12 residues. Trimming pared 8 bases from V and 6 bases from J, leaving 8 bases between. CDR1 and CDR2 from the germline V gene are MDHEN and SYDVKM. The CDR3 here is CASRGPNSPLHF. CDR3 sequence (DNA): TGTGCCAGCCGTGGTCCTAATTCACCCCTCCACTTT.

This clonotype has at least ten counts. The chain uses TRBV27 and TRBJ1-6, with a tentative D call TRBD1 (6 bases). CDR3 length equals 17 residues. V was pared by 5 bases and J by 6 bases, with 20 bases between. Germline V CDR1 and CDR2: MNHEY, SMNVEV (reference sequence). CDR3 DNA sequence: TGTGCCAGCAGTACCCGAAGCCTTCAGGGGATTAATTCACCCCTCCACTTT. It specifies CASSTRSLQGINSPLHF.

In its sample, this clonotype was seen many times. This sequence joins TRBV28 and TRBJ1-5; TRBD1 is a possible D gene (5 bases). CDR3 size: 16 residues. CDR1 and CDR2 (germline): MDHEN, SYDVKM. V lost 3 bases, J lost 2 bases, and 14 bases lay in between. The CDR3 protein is CASSLFRDFGNQPQHF. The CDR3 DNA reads TGTGCCAGCAGTTTGTTCAGGGATTTCGGCAATCAGCCCCAGCATTTT.

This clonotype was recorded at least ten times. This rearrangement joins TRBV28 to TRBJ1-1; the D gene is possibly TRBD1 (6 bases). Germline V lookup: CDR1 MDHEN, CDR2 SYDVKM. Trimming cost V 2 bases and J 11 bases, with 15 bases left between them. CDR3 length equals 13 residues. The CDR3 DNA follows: TGTGCCAGCAGTTTAAGGAACAGGGTCGACGCTTTCTTT. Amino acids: CASSLRNRVDAFF.

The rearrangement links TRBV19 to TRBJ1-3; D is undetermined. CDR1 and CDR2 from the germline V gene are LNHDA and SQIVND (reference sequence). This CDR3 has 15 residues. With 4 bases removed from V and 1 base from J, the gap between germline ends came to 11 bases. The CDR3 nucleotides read TGTGCCAGTAGTACCCGACGGGGATCTGGAAACACCATATATTTT. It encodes CASSTRRGSGNTIYF.

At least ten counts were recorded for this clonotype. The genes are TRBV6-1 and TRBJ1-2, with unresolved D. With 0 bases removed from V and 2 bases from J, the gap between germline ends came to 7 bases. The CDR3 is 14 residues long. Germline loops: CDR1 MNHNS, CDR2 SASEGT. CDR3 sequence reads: CASSEAVRNYGYTF. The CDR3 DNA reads TGTGCCAGCAGTGAAGCGGTCAGGAACTATGGCTACACCTTC.

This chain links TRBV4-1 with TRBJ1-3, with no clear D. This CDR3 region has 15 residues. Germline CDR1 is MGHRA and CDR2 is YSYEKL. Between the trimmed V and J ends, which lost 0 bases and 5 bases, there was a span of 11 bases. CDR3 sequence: CASSQDPWGRNTIYF. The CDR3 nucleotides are TGCGCCAGCAGCCAAGATCCGTGGGGTCGAAACACCATATATTTT.

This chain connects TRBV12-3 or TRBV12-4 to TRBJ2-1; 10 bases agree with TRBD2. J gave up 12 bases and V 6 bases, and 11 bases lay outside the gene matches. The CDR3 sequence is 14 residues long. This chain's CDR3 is CASRLAGAALGQFF. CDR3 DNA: TGTGCCAGCAGGCTAGCGGGAGCGGCACTTGGGCAGTTCTTC.